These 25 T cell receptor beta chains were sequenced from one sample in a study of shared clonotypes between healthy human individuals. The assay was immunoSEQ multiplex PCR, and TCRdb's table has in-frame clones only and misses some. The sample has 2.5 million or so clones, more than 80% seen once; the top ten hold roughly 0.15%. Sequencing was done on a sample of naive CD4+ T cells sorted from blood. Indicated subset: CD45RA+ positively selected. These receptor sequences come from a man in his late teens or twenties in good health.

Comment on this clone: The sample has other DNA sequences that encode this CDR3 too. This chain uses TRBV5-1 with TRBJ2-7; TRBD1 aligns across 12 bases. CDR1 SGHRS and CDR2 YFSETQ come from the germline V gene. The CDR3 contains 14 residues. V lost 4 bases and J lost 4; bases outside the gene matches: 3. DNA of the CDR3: TGCGCCAGCAGCCGGGACAGGGGGCTTTACGAGCAGTACTTC. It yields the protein CASSRDRGLYEQYF.

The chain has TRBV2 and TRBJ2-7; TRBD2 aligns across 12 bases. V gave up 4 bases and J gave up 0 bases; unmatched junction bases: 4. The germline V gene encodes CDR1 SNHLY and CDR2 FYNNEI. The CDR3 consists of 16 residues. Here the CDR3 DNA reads TGTGCCAGCAGTGCCGGACTAGCGGGAACCTCCTACGAGCAGTACTTC. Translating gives CASSAGLAGTSYEQYF.

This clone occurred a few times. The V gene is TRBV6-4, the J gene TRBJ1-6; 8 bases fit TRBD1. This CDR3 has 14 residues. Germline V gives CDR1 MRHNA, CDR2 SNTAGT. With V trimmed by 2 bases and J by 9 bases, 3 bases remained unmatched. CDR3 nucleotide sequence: TGTGCCAGCAGTGACGGACAGGGCGGTTCACCCCTCCACTTT. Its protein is CASSDGQGGSPLHF.

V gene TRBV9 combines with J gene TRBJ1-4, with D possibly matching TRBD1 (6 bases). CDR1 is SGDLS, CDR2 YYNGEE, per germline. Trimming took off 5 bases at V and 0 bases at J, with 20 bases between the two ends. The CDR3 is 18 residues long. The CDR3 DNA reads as TGTGCCAGCAGTGCCGGGACACAGCAATCTGCAACTAATGAAAAACTGTTTTTT. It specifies CASSAGTQQSATNEKLFF.

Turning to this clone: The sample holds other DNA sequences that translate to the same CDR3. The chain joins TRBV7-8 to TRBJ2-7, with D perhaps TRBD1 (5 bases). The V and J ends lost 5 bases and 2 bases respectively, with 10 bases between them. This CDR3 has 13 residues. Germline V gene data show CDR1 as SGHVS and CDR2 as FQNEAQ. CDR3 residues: CASSSRVPYEQYF. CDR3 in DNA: TGTGCCAGCAGCAGCAGGGTACCCTACGAGCAGTACTTC.

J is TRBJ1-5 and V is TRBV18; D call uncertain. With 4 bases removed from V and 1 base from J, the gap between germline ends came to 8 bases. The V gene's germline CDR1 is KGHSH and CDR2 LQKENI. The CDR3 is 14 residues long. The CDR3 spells CASSLVDSNQPQHF. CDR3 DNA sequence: TGTGCCAGCTCACTGGTAGACAGCAATCAGCCCCAGCATTTT.

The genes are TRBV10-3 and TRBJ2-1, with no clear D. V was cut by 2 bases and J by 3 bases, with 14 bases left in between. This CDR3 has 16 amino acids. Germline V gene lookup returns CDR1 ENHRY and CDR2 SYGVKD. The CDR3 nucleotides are TGTGCCATCAGTGAGAGGTCTAGTAGGGTCTACAATGAGCAGTTCTTC. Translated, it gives CAISERSSRVYNEQFF.

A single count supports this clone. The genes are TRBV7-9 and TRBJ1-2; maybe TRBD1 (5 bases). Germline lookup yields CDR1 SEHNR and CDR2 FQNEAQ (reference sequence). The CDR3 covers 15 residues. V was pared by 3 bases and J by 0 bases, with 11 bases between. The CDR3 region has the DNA TGTGCCAGCAGCTTCGGGACCGAGTCTAACTATGGCTACACCTTC. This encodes CASSFGTESNYGYTF.

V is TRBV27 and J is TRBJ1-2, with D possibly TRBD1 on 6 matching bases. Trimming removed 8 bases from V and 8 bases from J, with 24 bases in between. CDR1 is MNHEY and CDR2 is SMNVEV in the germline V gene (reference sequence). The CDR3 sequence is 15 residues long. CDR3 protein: CASHIDGRGRGGYTF. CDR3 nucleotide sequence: TGTGCCAGCCACATCGACGGCCGGGGGCGAGGAGGCTACACCTTC.

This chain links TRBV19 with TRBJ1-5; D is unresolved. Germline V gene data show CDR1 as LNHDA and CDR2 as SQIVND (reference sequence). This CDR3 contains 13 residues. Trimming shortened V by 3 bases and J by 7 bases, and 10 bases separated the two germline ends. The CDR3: CASSMGMRQPQHF. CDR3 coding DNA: TGTGCCAGTAGTATGGGCATGCGGCAGCCCCAGCATTTT.

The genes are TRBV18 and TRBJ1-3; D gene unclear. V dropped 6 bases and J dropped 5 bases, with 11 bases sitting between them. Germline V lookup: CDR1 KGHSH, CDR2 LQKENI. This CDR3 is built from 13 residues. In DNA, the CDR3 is TGTGCCAGCTCGCCCGGGCAGCGAAACACCATATATTTT. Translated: CASSPGQRNTIYF.

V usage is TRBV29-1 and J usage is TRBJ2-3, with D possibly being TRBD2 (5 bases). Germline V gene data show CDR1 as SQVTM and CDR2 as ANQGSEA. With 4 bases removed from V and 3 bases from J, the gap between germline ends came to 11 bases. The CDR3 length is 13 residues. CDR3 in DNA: TGCAGCGTTGGCGAGGGCCGAACAGATACGCAGTATTTT. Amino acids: CSVGEGRTDTQYF.

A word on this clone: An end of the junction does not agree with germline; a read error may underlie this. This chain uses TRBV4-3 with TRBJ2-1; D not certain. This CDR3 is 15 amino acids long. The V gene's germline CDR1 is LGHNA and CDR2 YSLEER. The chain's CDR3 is CASSQDLRESGDAVF. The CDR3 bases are TGCGCCAGCAGCCAAGATTTAAGGGAATCCGGAGATGCGGTCTTC.

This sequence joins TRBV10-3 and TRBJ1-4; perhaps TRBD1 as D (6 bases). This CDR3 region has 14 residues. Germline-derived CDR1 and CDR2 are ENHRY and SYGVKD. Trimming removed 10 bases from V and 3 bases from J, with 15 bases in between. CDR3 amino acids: CASGGGPANEKLFF. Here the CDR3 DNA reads TGTGCCAGCGGCGGGGGGCCAGCTAATGAAAAACTGTTTTTT.

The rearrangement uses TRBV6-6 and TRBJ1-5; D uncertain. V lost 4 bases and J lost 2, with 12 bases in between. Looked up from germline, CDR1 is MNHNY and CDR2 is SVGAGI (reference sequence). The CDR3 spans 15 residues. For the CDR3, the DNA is TGTGCCAGCAGTTTGGGCCTGGGTGGCAATCAGCCCCAGCATTTT. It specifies CASSLGLGGNQPQHF.

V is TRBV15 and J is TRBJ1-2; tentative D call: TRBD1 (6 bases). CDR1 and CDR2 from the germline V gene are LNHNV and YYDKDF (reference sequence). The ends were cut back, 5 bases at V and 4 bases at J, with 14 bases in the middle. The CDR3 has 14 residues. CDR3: CATSPQGLGYGYTF. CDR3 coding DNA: TGTGCCACCAGCCCACAGGGTCTGGGCTATGGCTACACCTTC. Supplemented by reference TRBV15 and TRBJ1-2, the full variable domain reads DAMVIQNPRYQVTQFGKPVTLSCSQTLNHNVMYWYQQKSSQAPKLLFHYYDKDFNNEADTPDNFQSRRPNTSFCFLDIRSPGLGDTAMYLCATSPQGLGYGYTFGSGTRLTVV.

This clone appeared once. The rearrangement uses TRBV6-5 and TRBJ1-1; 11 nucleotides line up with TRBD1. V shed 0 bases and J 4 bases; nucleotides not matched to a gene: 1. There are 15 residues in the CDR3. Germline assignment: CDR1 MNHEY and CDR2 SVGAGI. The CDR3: CASSYSGTGGTEAFF. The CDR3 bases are TGTGCCAGCAGTTACTCCGGGACAGGGGGCACTGAAGCTTTCTTT.

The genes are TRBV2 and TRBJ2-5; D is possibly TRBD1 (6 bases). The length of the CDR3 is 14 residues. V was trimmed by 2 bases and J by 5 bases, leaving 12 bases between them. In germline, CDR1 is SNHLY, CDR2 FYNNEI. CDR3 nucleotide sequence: TGTGCCAGCAGTGAAACCGGGACAATGGAGACCCAGTACTTC. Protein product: CASSETGTMETQYF.

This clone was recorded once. The CDR3 region is CASSLSRAGGSEAFF. The CDR3 coding sequence is TGTGCCAGCAGTTTGTCTAGAGCAGGGGGCTCTGAAGCTTTCTTT. The rearrangement uses TRBV28 and TRBJ1-1; the match to TRBD1 covers 8 bases. The CDR3 totals 15 residues. Germline CDR1 reads MDHEN; CDR2 reads SYDVKM. The V and J ends lost 3 bases and 6 bases, in that order; junction bases with no gene match: 9.

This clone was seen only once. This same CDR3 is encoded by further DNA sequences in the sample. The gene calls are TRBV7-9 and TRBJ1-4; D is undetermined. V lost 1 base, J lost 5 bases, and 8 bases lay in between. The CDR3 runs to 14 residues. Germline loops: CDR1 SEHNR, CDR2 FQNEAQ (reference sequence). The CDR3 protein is CASSLGSSNEKLFF. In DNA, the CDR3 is TGTGCCAGCAGCTTAGGGAGTAGCAATGAAAAACTGTTTTTT.

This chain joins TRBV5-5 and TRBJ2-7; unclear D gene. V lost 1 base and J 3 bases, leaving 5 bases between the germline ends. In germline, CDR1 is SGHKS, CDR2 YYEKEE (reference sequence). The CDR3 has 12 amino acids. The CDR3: CASSLNLYEQYF. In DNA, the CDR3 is TGTGCCAGCAGCTTGAACCTCTACGAGCAGTACTTC.

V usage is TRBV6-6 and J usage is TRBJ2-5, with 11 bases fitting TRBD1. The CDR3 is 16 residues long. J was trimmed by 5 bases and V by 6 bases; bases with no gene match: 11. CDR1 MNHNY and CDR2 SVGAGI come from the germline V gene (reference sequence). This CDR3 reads CASRADGQGAGETQYF. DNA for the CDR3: TGTGCCAGCAGAGCAGACGGACAGGGGGCGGGGGAGACCCAGTACTTC.

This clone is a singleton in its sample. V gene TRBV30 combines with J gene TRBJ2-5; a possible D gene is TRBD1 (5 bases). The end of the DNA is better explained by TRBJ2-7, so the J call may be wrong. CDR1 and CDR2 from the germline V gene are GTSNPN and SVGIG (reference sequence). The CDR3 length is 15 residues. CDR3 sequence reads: CAWSGPGRGRSEQYF. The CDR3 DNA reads TGTGCCTGGAGTGGGCCGGGTAGGGGCCGAAGCGAGCAGTACTTC.

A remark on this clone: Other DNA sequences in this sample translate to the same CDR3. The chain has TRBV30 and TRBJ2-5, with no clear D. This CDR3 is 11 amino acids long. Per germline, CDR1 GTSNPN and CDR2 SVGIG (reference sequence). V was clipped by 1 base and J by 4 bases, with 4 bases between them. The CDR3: CAWSAGETQYF. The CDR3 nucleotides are TGTGCCTGGAGTGCCGGAGAGACCCAGTACTTC.

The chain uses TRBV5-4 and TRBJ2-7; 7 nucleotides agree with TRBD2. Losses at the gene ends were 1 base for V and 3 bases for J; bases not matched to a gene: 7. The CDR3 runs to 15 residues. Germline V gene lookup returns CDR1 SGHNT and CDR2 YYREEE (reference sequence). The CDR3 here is CASSLSGGKVYEQYF. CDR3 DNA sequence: TGTGCCAGCAGCTTGTCGGGAGGAAAGGTCTACGAGCAGTACTTC.